A single sample is the source of the 17 T cell receptor beta chains below, sequenced in a study of T cells in Graves' hyperthyroidism and ophthalmopathy (dated by TCRdb to between 2017 and 2020). The protocol used for the library was multiplex PCR. Reads for this sample came from an Illumina HiSeq 2000. The TCR beta CDR3 regions were amplified from the RNA transcripts. The TCR CDR3 was subjected to a first round of RT-PCR using the HTBI primer set and the Qiagen OneStep RT-PCR kit. TCRdb handled the public reads itself, with Q25 trimming in fastp and clone calling in MiXCR, and kept productive beta chains. Rows matching on CDR3 protein sequence are summarized as one entry with the most common DNA and genes. The sample records about 290,000 distinct CDR3 sequences, about an eighth of which are singletons. Of the sample, under 8% is held by the ten largest clones. The sequenced material came from blood. Receptor source: a middle-aged woman with Graves' hyperthyroidism.

Note on this clonotype: The conserved phenylalanine or tryptophan normally closing the CDR3 is absent here, so this likely arose from a read error. The rearrangement links TRBV28 to TRBJ1-1, with 7 bases fitting TRBD1. Trimming removed 3 bases from V and 4 bases from J; junction bases left unmatched: 11. The CDR3 is made up of 16 amino acids. CDR1 MDHEN and CDR2 SYDVKM come from the germline V gene. The CDR3 DNA sequence: TGTGCCAGCAGTTTTAGTGGGAGGGGGCAGACCACTGAAGCTTTCTCT. Its protein product is CASSFSGRGQTTEAFS.

This clonotype occurred many times. V is TRBV6-1 and J is TRBJ2-1; perhaps TRBD2 as D (6 bases). Germline V gene sequence: CDR1 MNHNS, CDR2 SASEGT. V was cut by 0 bases and J by 3 bases, with 24 bases left in between. This CDR3 contains 20 residues. CDR3 sequence: CASSEASTGVGRARYNEQFF. The CDR3 nucleotides are TGTGCCAGCAGTGAAGCGAGTACGGGGGTGGGGCGGGCCCGCTACAATGAGCAGTTCTTC.

The CDR3 spells CASSYGQGTQYF. CDR3 nucleotides: TGTGCCAGCAGCTACGGACAGGGTACGCAGTATTTT. The V and J genes are TRBV7-9 and TRBJ2-3; 8 bases agree with TRBD1. Germline assignment: CDR1 SEHNR and CDR2 FQNEAQ (reference sequence). V shed 4 bases and J 8 bases; nucleotides not matched to a gene: 2. The CDR3 has 12 amino acids.

This clonotype has a count of ten or more. This sequence joins TRBV3-1 and TRBJ2-2; D is ambiguous. Looked up from germline, CDR1 is LGHDT and CDR2 is YNNKEL (reference sequence). V lost 0 bases and J 7 bases, leaving 12 bases between the germline ends. There are 15 residues in the CDR3. Here the CDR3 reads CASSQETNSFGELFF. CDR3 bases: TGTGCCAGCAGCCAAGAAACTAACAGTTTCGGGGAGCTGTTTTTT.

The J gene is TRBJ2-7, the V gene TRBV9; 8 positions match TRBD2. V was pared by 4 bases and J by 3 bases, with 3 bases of the junction left unmatched. The CDR3 extends over 13 amino acids. Germline-derived CDR1 and CDR2 are SGDLS and YYNGEE. The CDR3 coding sequence is TGTGCCAGCAGCCGGGGGGGGAACTACGAGCAGTACTTC. Its protein is CASSRGGNYEQYF.

The sample holds a few counts of this clonotype. This chain links TRBV7-6 with TRBJ2-5, with unresolved D. Germline V lookup: CDR1 SGHVS, CDR2 FNYEAQ. V was trimmed by 3 bases and J by 3 bases, leaving 11 bases between them. The CDR3 runs 14 residues. CDR3 amino acids: CASSFNGPKETQYF. The CDR3 DNA sequence: TGTGCCAGCAGCTTTAACGGGCCAAAAGAGACCCAGTACTTC.

This clonotype was seen a few times. The chain has TRBV2 and TRBJ2-5; 7 positions agree with TRBD2. Unmatched junction bases numbered 5, after V lost 6 bases and J lost 4 bases. Germline V gives CDR1 SNHLY, CDR2 FYNNEI. This CDR3 is built from 13 residues. The CDR3 nucleotides are TGTGCCAGCAGCGGACTAGTCCGAGAGACCCAGTACTTC. Translation gives CASSGLVRETQYF.

In this sample, this clonotype turned up many times. The gene calls are TRBV30 and TRBJ2-1, with no clear D. The CDR3 covers 13 residues. CDR1 and CDR2 (germline): GTSNPN, SVGIG (reference sequence). The V gene lost 0 bases and the J gene lost 6 bases, with 9 bases spanning the gap. CDR3 nucleotides: TGTGCCTGGAGTGTCTCCCATTTCAATGAGCAGTTCTTC. This encodes CAWSVSHFNEQFF. The variable domain in full, with the rest retrieved from reference TRBV30 and TRBJ2-1, is SQTIHQWPATLVQPVGSPLSLECTVEGTSNPNLYWYRQAAGRGLQLLFYSVGIGQISSEVPQNLSASRPQDRQFILSSKKLLLSDSGFYLCAWSVSHFNEQFFGPGTRLTVL.

The chain joins TRBV20-1 to TRBJ1-6; perhaps TRBD1 as D (5 bases). The CDR3 loop spans 14 amino acids. V gave up 0 bases and J gave up 9 bases, with 12 bases separating them. Looked up from germline, CDR1 is DFQATT and CDR2 is SNEGSKA (reference sequence). The DNA of the CDR3 is TGCAGTGCTAGAGATCGGGGGGGGGTTTCACCCCTCCACTTT. This translates into CSARDRGGVSPLHF.

This clonotype was detected only a few times. V usage is TRBV19 and J usage is TRBJ2-1; D gene unclear. The CDR3 length is 15 residues. Trimming left V 3 bases short and J 2 bases short, with 11 bases between. CDR1 and CDR2 (germline): LNHDA, SQIVND (reference sequence). CDR3 in amino acids: CASSMDVAAYNEQFF. CDR3 DNA sequence: TGTGCCAGTAGTATGGATGTCGCTGCCTACAATGAGCAGTTCTTC.

This clonotype occurred many times. J is TRBJ1-2 and V is TRBV28, with D unclear. CDR1 is MDHEN and CDR2 is SYDVKM in the germline V gene. The CDR3 has 12 amino acids. V was cut by 3 bases and J by 10 bases, with 12 bases left in between. CDR3 DNA: TGTGCCAGCAGTTTGCCGGGCGCTGTCTACACCTTC. This codes for CASSLPGAVYTF.

This clonotype was observed at least ten times. The V and J genes are TRBV18 and TRBJ1-1; D gene ambiguous. The length of the CDR3 is 12 residues. The V end lost 0 bases, the J end lost 8 bases, and 7 bases lay between the germline ends. From germline, CDR1 is KGHSH and CDR2 LQKENI. In DNA form, the CDR3 reads TGTGCCAGCTCACCACCGACCCGGGAAGCTTTCTTT. Protein sequence: CASSPPTREAFF.

In its sample, this clonotype was seen many times. V and J are TRBV20-1 and TRBJ2-7; 7 bases agree with TRBD2. CDR1 DFQATT and CDR2 SNEGSKA come from the germline V gene (reference sequence). V shed 6 bases and J 4 bases; nucleotides not matched to a gene: 9. The CDR3 is 13 residues long. CDR3 loop: CSAALGRGYEQYF. CDR3 sequence (DNA): TGCAGTGCGGCCTTGGGGAGGGGATACGAGCAGTACTTC.

This clonotype has a count of ten or more. The chain couples TRBV4-1 to TRBJ1-4; D ambiguous. The length of the CDR3 is 13 residues. The ends were cut back, 4 bases at V and 8 bases at J, with 11 bases in the middle. Germline-derived CDR1 and CDR2 are MGHRA and YSYEKL. The CDR3 reads CASSLLIQEKLFF. The CDR3 bases are TGCGCCAGCAGCCTCCTCATACAGGAAAAACTGTTTTTT.

This clonotype was counted at least ten times. The chain links TRBV9 to TRBJ2-2, with a weak D call TRBD2 (6 bases). Germline assignment: CDR1 SGDLS and CDR2 YYNGEE. The CDR3 is 14 residues long. The V and J ends lost 3 bases and 7 bases respectively, with 13 bases between them. CDR3 loop: CASSGGVSNGELFF. CDR3 coding DNA: TGTGCCAGCAGCGGCGGGGTGTCTAACGGGGAGCTGTTTTTT. The variable domain in full, completed from reference TRBV9 and TRBJ2-2, reads DSGVTQTPKHLITATGQRVTLRCSPRSGDLSVYWYQQSLDQGLQFLIQYYNGEERAKGNILERFSAQQFPDLHSELNLSSLELGDSALYFCASSGGVSNGELFFGEGSRLTVL.

This clonotype occurred many times. CDR3 bases: TGCAGTGCTACCAGCGGGAGACGGCTACGAGGGGAGTTCTTC. Encoded protein: CSATSGRRLRGEFF. The chain combines TRBV20-1 with TRBJ2-1; TRBD2 aligns across 8 bases. The germline gives CDR1 DFQATT, CDR2 SNEGSKA (reference sequence). The length of the CDR3 is 14 residues. The V and J ends lost 4 bases and 14 bases, in that order; junction bases with no gene match: 16.

This clonotype was counted at least ten times. V gene TRBV15 combines with J gene TRBJ1-5; tentatively, D is TRBD1 (5 bases). V shed 1 base and J shed 0 bases, with 10 bases lying between them. Germline-derived CDR1 and CDR2 are LNHNV and YYDKDF (reference sequence). This CDR3 is built from 16 residues. CDR3 DNA sequence: TGTGCCACCAGCAGAGGGGGGGGTATTAGCAATCAGCCCCAGCATTTT. Translating gives CATSRGGGISNQPQHF.